The 14 T cell receptor beta chains presented below share a single source sample, sequenced in a study of cytomegalovirus exposure and HLA in healthy donors. The PCR used 60 Vbeta and 13 Jbeta primers. Data came from immunoSEQ multiplex PCR; TCRdb stores just in-frame clones and leaves some out. The repertoire holds around 160,000 clones, with around 84% as singletons. The specimen sequenced was PBMCs. These TCRs come from a man between 35 and 55 years old in good health and CMV-seropositive.

The rearrangement links TRBV6-1 to TRBJ1-5; 10 bases are a match to TRBD1. CDR3 length equals 15 residues. Trimming at V came to 5 bases and at J to 6 bases, leaving 7 bases not matched to a gene. The germline V gene encodes CDR1 MNHNS and CDR2 SASEGT. Here the CDR3 DNA reads TGTGCCAGCAGTAGACAGGGGGCTCTTAGTCAGCCCCAGCATTTT. The encoded protein is CASSRQGALSQPQHF.

CDR3 in DNA: TGTGCCAGCAGCTTAGAGTCTCTGCGGAACACCGGGGAGCTGTTTTTT. The encoded protein is CASSLESLRNTGELFF. The genes are TRBV11-2 and TRBJ2-2, with D unclear. Germline CDR1 and CDR2: SGHAT and FQNNGV. The CDR3 consists of 16 residues. V shed 0 bases and J shed 1 base, with 9 bases lying between them.

The chain recombines TRBV5-1 with TRBJ2-1; D not resolved. This CDR3 has 16 residues. Germline assignment: CDR1 SGHRS and CDR2 YFSETQ. Trimming took off 1 base at V and 4 bases at J, with 15 bases between the two ends. CDR3 residues: CASSLTAGTGYNEQFF. The CDR3, as DNA: TGCGCCAGCAGCTTGACGGCAGGAACCGGTTACAATGAGCAGTTCTTC. Together with reference TRBV5-1 and TRBJ2-1, the CDR3 gives the full variable domain: KAGVTQTPRYLIKTRGQQVTLSCSPISGHRSVSWYQQTPGQGLQFLFEYFSETQRNKGNFPGRFSGRQFSNSRSEMNVSTLELGDSALYLCASSLTAGTGYNEQFFGPGTRLTVL.

The rearrangement uses TRBV28 and TRBJ1-2; 8 nucleotides align to TRBD1. The ends lost 4 bases at V and 6 bases at J; junction bases unmatched: 13. The V gene's germline CDR1 is MDHEN and CDR2 SYDVKM. CDR3 length: 16 amino acids. Here the CDR3 DNA reads TGTGCCAGCAGTTCCCGTTATCCGGGACAGGCAGATGGCTACACCTTC. This codes for CASSSRYPGQADGYTF.

The rearrangement uses TRBV29-1 and TRBJ2-5; 15 bases map to TRBD2. Germline loops: CDR1 SQVTM, CDR2 ANQGSEA. V was pared by 7 bases and J by 5 bases, with 2 bases of the junction left unmatched. This CDR3 region has 13 residues. CDR3 in DNA: TGCAGCGCAGGACTAGCGGGAGGGGAGACCCAGTACTTC. Amino acids: CSAGLAGGETQYF.

In its sample, this clone was seen a few times. The V and J genes are TRBV29-1 and TRBJ1-4, with 10 positions matching TRBD1. Looked up from germline, CDR1 is SQVTM and CDR2 is ANQGSEA. With 6 bases clipped from V and 7 bases from J, the junction kept 14 bases outside the gene matches. The CDR3 length is 16 residues. CDR3 protein: CSVHGQGGRFGEKLFF. CDR3 DNA: TGCAGCGTCCATGGACAGGGGGGGAGATTTGGTGAAAAACTGTTTTTT.

J is TRBJ2-2 and V is TRBV9; 11 bases match TRBD2. The CDR3 totals 16 residues. The trim removed 4 bases at V and 4 bases at J, leaving 6 bases unmatched. Per the germline V gene, CDR1 is SGDLS and CDR2 is YYNGEE. CDR3 in DNA: TGTGCCAGCAGCCTTACTAGCGGGAGTACCACCGGGGAGCTGTTTTTT. The encoded protein is CASSLTSGSTTGELFF.

This rearrangement joins TRBV5-1 to TRBJ2-1, with 11 nucleotides matching TRBD2. Per germline, CDR1 SGHRS and CDR2 YFSETQ. V dropped 1 base and J dropped 8; count of bases not matched to a gene: 14. The CDR3 is made up of 18 amino acids. The CDR3 protein is CASSLFSASGGLNDEQFF. As DNA, the CDR3 is TGCGCCAGCAGCTTGTTCTCGGCTAGCGGGGGGTTAAACGATGAGCAGTTCTTC.

This sequence joins TRBV4-1 and TRBJ2-6; D possibly corresponds to TRBD2 (6 bases). The germline V gene has CDR1 MGHRA and CDR2 YSYEKL. This CDR3 region has 16 residues. V lost 1 base, J lost 0 bases, and 7 bases lay in between. CDR3 sequence reads: CASSQGRASGANVLTF. The CDR3 DNA sequence: TGCGCCAGCAGCCAAGGGAGGGCCTCTGGGGCCAACGTCCTGACTTTC.

The V call is TRBV9, the J call TRBJ2-3; D gene uncertain. Trimming cost V 0 bases and J 3 bases, with 11 bases left between them. The CDR3 runs to 15 residues. CDR1 is SGDLS, CDR2 YYNGEE, per germline. The CDR3 nucleotides are TGTGCCAGCAGCGTAGGAGGCAGCCCTACAGATACGCAGTATTTT. Translation gives CASSVGGSPTDTQYF.

The chain has TRBV6-5 and TRBJ2-1, with 11 bases lining up with TRBD2. The V segment lost 5 bases and the J segment 6 bases; nucleotides outside the gene matches: 3. The CDR3 contains 14 residues. From germline, CDR1 is MNHEY and CDR2 SVGAGI. DNA of the CDR3: TGTGCCAGCAGTCTAGCGGGGGGCGGCAATGAGCAGTTCTTC. Protein sequence: CASSLAGGGNEQFF.

This chain connects TRBV5-1 to TRBJ1-4, with D possibly being TRBD1 (5 bases). V was trimmed by 4 bases and J by 6 bases, leaving 10 bases between them. Germline V lookup: CDR1 SGHRS, CDR2 YFSETQ. The CDR3 has 13 residues. Here the CDR3 reads CASSGGGDEKLFF. The CDR3 coding sequence is TGCGCCAGCAGCGGCGGGGGTGATGAAAAACTGTTTTTT. Based on the CDR3 plus reference TRBV5-1 and TRBJ1-4, the full variable domain is KAGVTQTPRYLIKTRGQQVTLSCSPISGHRSVSWYQQTPGQGLQFLFEYFSETQRNKGNFPGRFSGRQFSNSRSEMNVSTLELGDSALYLCASSGGGDEKLFFGSGTQLSVL.

At least ten counts were recorded for this clone. The J gene is TRBJ2-7, the V gene TRBV5-1; perhaps TRBD2 as D (5 bases). The CDR3 totals 15 residues. Looked up from germline, CDR1 is SGHRS and CDR2 is YFSETQ. With 1 base removed from V and 7 bases from J, the gap between germline ends came to 18 bases. CDR3 DNA: TGCGCCAGCAGCTTGTATTTGGTGCCTGGGGAGGAGCAGTACTTC. Its translation: CASSLYLVPGEEQYF.

The chain uses TRBV4-1 and TRBJ2-4, with TRBD1 matching 10 bases. Germline V lookup: CDR1 MGHRA, CDR2 YSYEKL. Trimming cost V 3 bases and J 4 bases; bases outside gene matches: 0. The CDR3 extends over 14 amino acids. CDR3 in amino acids: CASSQGQGKNIQYF. For the CDR3, the DNA is TGCGCCAGCAGCCAGGGACAGGGGAAAAACATTCAGTACTTC.